The present T cell receptor (beta chain) was sequenced within a study of T cell repertoires in cytomegalovirus infection. Study at large: An indication of both CMV infection and matching HLA type came from public TCR beta signatures. Study-wide results and caveats: The study found HLA-C-restricted CMV-specific TCR beta clonotypes dominating the ex vivo response.

This clonotype was picked up a small number of times. Its specificity is not known. V lost 5 bases and J lost 7; bases outside the gene matches: 4. This CDR3 contains 12 residues. MiXCR, applied by TCRdb to the reads, yields one record per CDR3 protein. The profile covers around 900,000 distinct CDR3 sequences, with around 30% appearing a single time and roughly 13% taken by the ten largest. The rearrangement joins TRBV12-3 or TRBV12-4 to TRBJ1-1; the match to TRBD1 covers 7 bases. The specimen was cultured CD8+ T cells from PBMCs, collected from culture after CMV antigen stimulation. The TCR originated in a human donor in good health (CMV status not recorded). Some clones in this sample may be carry-over from other donors' samples. CDR3 coding DNA: TGTGCCAGCAGTCAAGGGGGCTTTGAAGCTTTCTTT. Its translation is CASSQGGFEAFF.